Here is one T cell receptor beta chain with its context. The antigen is unknown. The sample is drawn from a study of T cells after yellow fever vaccination. Whole-study results and caveats: Clones that expanded after primary vaccination mostly reappeared after the booster (roughly 95% CD4, roughly 87% CD8). Contaminating bulk clonotypes could be abundant in FACS-sorted repertoires. The study found a weaker secondary response that peaked faster, day 5 versus 15.

The CDR3 is 15 amino acids. With V trimmed by 1 base and J by 4 bases, 5 bases remained unmatched. Germline V gene lookup returns CDR1 SGHNT and CDR2 YENEEA. TCRdb independently ran MiXCR on the 5' RACE reads; one entry per CDR3 protein. In the table there are fewer than 650,000 distinct CDR3 sequences, less than 25% of which are singletons. This chain joins TRBV11-3 and TRBJ2-5; 8 bases align to TRBD2. This sequence originates from a man in his late teens or twenties who received the YFV17D yellow fever vaccine. Sequenced here: PBMCs, sampled roughly 20 days after the first yellow fever vaccination. The CDR3 is CASSLGRGGLETQYF. The CDR3 DNA reads as TGTGCCAGCAGCTTAGGCCGGGGGGGCTTAGAGACCCAGTACTTC.